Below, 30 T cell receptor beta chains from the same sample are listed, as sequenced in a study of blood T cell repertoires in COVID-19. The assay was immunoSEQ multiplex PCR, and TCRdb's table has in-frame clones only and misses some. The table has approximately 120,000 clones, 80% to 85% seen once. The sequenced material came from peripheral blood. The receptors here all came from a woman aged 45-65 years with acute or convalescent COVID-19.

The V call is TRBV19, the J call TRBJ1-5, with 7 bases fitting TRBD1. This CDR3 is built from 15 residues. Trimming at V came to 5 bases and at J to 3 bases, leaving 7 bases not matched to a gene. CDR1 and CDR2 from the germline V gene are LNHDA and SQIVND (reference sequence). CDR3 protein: CASSAQGQFNQPQHF. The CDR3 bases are TGTGCCAGTAGTGCCCAGGGACAGTTCAATCAGCCCCAGCATTTT.

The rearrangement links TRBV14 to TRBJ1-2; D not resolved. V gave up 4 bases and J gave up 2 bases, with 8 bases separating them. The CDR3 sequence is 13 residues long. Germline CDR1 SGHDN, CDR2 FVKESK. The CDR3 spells CASSPTPNYGYTF. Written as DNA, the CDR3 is TGTGCCAGCAGCCCGACACCGAACTATGGCTACACCTTC.

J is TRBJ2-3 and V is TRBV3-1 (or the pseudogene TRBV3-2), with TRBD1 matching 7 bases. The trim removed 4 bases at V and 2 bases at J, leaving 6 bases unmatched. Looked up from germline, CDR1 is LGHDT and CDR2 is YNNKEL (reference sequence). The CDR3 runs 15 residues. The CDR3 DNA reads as TGTGCCAGCAGCCGGGGACAGCGTTACACAGATACGCAGTATTTT. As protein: CASSRGQRYTDTQYF.

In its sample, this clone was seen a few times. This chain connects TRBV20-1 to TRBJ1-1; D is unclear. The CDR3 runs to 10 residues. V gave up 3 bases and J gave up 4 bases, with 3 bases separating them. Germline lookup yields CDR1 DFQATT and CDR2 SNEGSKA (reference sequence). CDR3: CSASVTEAFF. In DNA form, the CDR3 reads TGCAGTGCTAGCGTCACTGAAGCTTTCTTT.

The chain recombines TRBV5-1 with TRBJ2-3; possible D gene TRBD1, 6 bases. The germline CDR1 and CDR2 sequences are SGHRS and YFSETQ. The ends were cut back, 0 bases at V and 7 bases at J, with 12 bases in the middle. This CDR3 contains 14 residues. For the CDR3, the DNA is TGCGCCAGCAGCTTGGAGGGGGTAACAAATACGCAGTATTTT. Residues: CASSLEGVTNTQYF.

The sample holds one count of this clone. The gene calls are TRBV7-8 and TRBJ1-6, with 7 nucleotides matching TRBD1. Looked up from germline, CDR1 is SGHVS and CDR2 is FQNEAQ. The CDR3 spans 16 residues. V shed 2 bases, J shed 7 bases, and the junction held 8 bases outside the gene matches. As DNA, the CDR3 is TGTGCCAGCAGCTTAAGTGGAGTGGGACAGAATTCACCCCTCCACTTT. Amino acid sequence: CASSLSGVGQNSPLHF.

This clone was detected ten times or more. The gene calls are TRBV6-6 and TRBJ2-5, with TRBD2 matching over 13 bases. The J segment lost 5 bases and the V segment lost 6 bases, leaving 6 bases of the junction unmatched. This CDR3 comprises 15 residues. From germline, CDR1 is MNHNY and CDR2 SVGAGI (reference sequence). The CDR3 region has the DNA TGTGCCAGCAGCCCGGGACTAGCGGGATTGGAGACCCAGTACTTC. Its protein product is CASSPGLAGLETQYF.

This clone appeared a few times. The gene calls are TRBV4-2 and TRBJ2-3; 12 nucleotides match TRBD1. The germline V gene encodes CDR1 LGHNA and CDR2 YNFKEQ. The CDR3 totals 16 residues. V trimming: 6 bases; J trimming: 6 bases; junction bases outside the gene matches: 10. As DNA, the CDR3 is TGTGCCAGCAGTCAGAGGGAGGGACAGGGGGCCGATACGCAGTATTTT. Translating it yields CASSQREGQGADTQYF.

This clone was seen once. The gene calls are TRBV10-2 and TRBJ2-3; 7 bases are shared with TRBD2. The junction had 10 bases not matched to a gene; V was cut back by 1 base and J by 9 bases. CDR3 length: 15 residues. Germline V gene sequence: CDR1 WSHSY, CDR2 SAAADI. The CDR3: CASSEFSVREDTQYF. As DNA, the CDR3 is TGCGCCAGCAGTGAGTTTAGCGTCCGGGAGGACACGCAGTATTTT.

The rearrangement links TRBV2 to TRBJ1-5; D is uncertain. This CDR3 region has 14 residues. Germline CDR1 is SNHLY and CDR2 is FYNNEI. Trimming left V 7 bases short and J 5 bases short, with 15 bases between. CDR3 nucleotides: TGTGCCAGCACGAGAGACAAAAATGATCAGCCCCAGCATTTT. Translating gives CASTRDKNDQPQHF.

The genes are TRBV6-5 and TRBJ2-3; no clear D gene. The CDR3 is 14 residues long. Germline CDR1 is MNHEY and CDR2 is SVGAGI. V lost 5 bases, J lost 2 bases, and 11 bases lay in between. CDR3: CASSPNGYTDTQYF. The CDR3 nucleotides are TGTGCCAGCAGTCCCAACGGGTACACAGATACGCAGTATTTT.

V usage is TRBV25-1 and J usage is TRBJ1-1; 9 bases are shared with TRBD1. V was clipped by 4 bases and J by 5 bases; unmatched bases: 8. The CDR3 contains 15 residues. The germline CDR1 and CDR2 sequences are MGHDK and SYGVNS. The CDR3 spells CASSGAGTGLTEAFF. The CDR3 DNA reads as TGTGCCAGCAGTGGGGCCGGGACAGGGTTGACTGAAGCTTTCTTT.

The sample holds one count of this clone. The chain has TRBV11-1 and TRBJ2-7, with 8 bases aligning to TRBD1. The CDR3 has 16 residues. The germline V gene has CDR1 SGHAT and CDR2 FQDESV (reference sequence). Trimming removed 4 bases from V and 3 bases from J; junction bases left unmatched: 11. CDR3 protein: CASSSALAGGGYEQYF. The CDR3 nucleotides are TGTGCCAGCAGCTCAGCGTTGGCAGGGGGCGGCTACGAGCAGTACTTC.

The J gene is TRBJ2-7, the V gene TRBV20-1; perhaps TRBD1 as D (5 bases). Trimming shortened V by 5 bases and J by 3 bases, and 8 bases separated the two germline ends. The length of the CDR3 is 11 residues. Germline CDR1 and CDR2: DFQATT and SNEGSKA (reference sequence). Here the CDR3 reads CSAFTGYEQYF. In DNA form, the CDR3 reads TGCAGTGCTTTCACAGGCTACGAGCAGTACTTC.

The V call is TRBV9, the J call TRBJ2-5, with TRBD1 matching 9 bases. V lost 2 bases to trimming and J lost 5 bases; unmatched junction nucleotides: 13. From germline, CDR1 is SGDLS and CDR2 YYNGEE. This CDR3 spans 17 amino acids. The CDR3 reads CASSVRGQGRAGETQYF. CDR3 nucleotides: TGTGCCAGCAGCGTGAGGGGACAGGGTCGGGCAGGCGAGACCCAGTACTTC.

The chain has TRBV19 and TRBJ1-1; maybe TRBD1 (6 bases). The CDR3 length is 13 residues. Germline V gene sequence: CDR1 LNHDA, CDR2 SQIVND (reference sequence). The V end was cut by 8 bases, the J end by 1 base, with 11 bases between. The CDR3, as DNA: TGTGCCAGTGGGGACACCAAGAACACTGAAGCTTTCTTT. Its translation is CASGDTKNTEAFF.

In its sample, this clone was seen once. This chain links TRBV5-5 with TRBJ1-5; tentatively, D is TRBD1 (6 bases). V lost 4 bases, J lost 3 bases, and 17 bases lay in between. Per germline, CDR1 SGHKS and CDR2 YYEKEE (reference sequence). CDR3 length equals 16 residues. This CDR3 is CASSPHMTGINQPQHF. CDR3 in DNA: TGTGCCAGCAGCCCGCACATGACAGGAATCAATCAGCCCCAGCATTTT.

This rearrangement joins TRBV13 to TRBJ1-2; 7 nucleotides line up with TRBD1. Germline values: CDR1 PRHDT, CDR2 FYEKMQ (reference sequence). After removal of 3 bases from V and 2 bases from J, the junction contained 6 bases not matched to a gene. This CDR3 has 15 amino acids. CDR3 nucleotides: TGTGCCAGCAGCTTTCAGGGGGGAAAAAACTATGGCTACACCTTC. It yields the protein CASSFQGGKNYGYTF.

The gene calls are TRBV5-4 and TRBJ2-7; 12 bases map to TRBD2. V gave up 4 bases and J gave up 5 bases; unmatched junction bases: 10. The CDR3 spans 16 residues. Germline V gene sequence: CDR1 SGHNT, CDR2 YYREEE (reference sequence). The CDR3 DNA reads TGTGCCAGCAGCCCCCTACTAGCGGGAGGTCCCAACGAGCAGTACTTC. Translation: CASSPLLAGGPNEQYF.

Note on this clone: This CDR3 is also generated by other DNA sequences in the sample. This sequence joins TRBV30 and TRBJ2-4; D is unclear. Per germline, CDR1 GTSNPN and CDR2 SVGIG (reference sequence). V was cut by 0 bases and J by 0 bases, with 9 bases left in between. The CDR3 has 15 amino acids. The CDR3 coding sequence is TGTGCCTGGAGTGTAGGAGCACTAGCCAAAAACATTCAGTACTTC. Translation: CAWSVGALAKNIQYF. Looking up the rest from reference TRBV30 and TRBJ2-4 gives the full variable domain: SQTIHQWPATLVQPVGSPLSLECTVEGTSNPNLYWYRQAAGRGLQLLFYSVGIGQISSEVPQNLSASRPQDRQFILSSKKLLLSDSGFYLCAWSVGALAKNIQYFGAGTRLSVL.

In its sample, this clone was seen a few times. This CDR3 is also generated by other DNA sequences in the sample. CDR3 sequence reads: CASSEAGTVYGYTF. The CDR3 nucleotides read TGTGCCAGCAGTGAGGCCGGGACAGTCTATGGCTACACCTTC. The chain has TRBV6-1 and TRBJ1-2, with 7 bases fitting TRBD1. Germline loops: CDR1 MNHNS, CDR2 SASEGT. V shed 3 bases and J 4 bases; nucleotides not matched to a gene: 5. The CDR3 loop spans 14 amino acids.

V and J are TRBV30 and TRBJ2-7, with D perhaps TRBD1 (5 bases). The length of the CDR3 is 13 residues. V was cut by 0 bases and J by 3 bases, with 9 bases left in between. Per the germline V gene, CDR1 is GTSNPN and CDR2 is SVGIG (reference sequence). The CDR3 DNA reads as TGTGCCTGGAGTGTTAGGGGTGTCTACGAGCAGTACTTC. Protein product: CAWSVRGVYEQYF.

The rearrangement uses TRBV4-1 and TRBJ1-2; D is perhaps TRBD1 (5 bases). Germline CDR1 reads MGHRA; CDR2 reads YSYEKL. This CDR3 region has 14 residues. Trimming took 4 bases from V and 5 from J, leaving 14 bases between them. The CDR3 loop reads CASSPTRQIYGYTF. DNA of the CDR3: TGCGCCAGCAGCCCTACCCGACAGATTTATGGCTACACCTTC.

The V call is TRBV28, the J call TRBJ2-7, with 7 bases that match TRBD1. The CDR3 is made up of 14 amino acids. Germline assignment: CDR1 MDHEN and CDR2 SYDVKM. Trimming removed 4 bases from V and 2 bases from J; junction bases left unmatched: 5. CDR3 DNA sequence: TGTGCCAGCAGTTCACCGACAGGGACCTACGAGCAGTACTTC. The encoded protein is CASSSPTGTYEQYF.

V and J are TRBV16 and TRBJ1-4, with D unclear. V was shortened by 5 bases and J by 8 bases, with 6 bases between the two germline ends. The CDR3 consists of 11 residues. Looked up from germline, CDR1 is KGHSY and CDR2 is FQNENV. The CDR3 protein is CASSAHEKLFF. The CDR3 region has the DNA TGTGCCAGCAGCGCACACGAAAAACTGTTTTTT.

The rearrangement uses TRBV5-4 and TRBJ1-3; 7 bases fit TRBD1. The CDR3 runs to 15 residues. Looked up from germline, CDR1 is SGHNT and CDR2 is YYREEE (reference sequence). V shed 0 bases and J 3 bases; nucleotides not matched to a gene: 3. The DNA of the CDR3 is TGTGCCAGCAGCTTGGACAGGGGAGTTGGAAACACCATATATTTT. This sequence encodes CASSLDRGVGNTIYF.

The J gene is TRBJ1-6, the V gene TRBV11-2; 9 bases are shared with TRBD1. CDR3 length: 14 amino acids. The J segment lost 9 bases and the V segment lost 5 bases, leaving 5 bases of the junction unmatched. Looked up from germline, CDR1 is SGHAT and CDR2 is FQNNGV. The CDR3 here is CASSVTGGISPLHF. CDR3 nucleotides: TGTGCCAGCAGCGTAACAGGGGGCATTTCACCCCTCCACTTT.

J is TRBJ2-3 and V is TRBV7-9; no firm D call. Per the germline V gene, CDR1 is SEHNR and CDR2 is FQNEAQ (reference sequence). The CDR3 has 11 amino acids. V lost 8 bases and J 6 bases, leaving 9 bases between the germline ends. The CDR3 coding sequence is TGTGCCAGCGAGTTAAACGATACGCAGTATTTT. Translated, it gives CASELNDTQYF.

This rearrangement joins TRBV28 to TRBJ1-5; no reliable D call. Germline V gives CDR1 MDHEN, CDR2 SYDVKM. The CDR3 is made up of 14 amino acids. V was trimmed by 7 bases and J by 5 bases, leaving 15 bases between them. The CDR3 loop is CASKAREAHQPQHF. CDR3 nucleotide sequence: TGTGCCAGCAAAGCTCGAGAAGCGCATCAGCCCCAGCATTTT. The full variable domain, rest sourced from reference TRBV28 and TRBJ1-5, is DVKVTQSSRYLVKRTGEKVFLECVQDMDHENMFWYRQDPGLGLRLIYFSYDVKMKEKGDIPEGYSVSREKKERFSLILESASTNQTSMYLCASKAREAHQPQHFGDGTRLSIL.

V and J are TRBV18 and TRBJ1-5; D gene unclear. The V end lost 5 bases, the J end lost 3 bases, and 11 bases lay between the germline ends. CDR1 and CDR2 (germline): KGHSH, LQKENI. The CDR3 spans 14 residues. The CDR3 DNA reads TGTGCCAGCTCATTTTCAGGAAACAATCAGCCCCAGCATTTT. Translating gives CASSFSGNNQPQHF.